Listed below are T cell receptor beta chains from one sample, sequenced in a study of shared clonotypes between healthy human individuals. The repertoire was sequenced with immunoSEQ multiplex PCR; TCRdb's copy has only in-frame clones and lacks some. The data contain some 2.3 million clones, just over 90% of them singletons. Sequencing was carried out using naive CD4+ T cells from PBMCs. The source of these receptors is a young man in good health. Some clones in this sample may be carry-over from other donors' samples. Each CDR3 is given with its conserved first and last residue. D genes are given only for firm matches. The size entry is marked missing in some rows and otherwise reads once, few, many or a size class.

-,TRBV30,-,TRBJ2-7,12,CGEQSESYEQYF,TGTGGGGAGCAGTCTGAAAGCTACGAGCAGTACTTC
once,TRBV11-3,-,TRBJ2-5,13,CASSRPGVETQYF,TGTGCCAGCAGCCGACCAGGGGTAGAGACCCAGTACTTC
-,TRBV5-4,-,TRBJ1-6,14,CASSLDPANSPLHF,TGTGCCAGCAGCTTGGATCCCGCGAATTCACCCCTCCACTTT
-,TRBV7-2,-,TRBJ2-2,16,CASSLGGASVAGELFF,TGTGCCAGCAGCTTGGGTGGCGCTAGCGTAGCCGGGGAGCTGTTTTTT
-,TRBV19,-,TRBJ2-7,16,CASSTTNRGGFYEQYF,TGTGCCAGTAGTACGACAAACCGGGGCGGGTTCTACGAGCAGTACTTC
-,TRBV5-1,-,TRBJ2-7,13,CASSSPTDYEQYF,TGCGCCAGCAGCTCGCCCACCGACTACGAGCAGTACTTC
-,TRBV7-3,TRBD1,TRBJ2-5,17,CASSLTGTVAPWETQYF,TGTGCCAGCAGCTTAACCGGGACAGTCGCCCCCTGGGAGACCCAGTACTTC
-,TRBV28,-,TRBJ1-1,13,CASSFDANTEAFF,TGTGCCAGCAGTTTTGACGCTAACACTGAAGCTTTCTTT
-,TRBV10-3,-,TRBJ2-1,11,CAISAGYEQFF,TGTGCCATCAGTGCGGGTTATGAGCAGTTCTTC
-,TRBV28,TRBD2,TRBJ2-7,14,CASSLAGTIYEQYF,TGTGCCAGCAGTTTAGCCGGGACTATCTACGAGCAGTACTTC